This TCR beta chain was recovered during a study of T cells in Graves' hyperthyroidism and ophthalmopathy. Study-level results: Researchers found most expanded thyroid clonotypes above 0.001 in blood as well.

Ten or more counts support this clonotype. Its antigen is undetermined. In the ophthalmopathy cohort, Clinical Activity Score was at least 3, NOSPECS grade at least 4, and duration under 3 months. Diagnoses were made from clinical symptoms, serum measures (thyroxine and TRAb), thyroid ultrasound and orbital computed tomography. Germline CDR1 MNHNS, CDR2 SASEGT. Trimming at V came to 4 bases and at J to 5 bases, leaving 5 bases not matched to a gene. The CDR3 is 14 residues long. RNA transcripts provided the source from which TCR beta CDR3 regions were amplified. The primer set for the first-round RT-PCR of the TCR CDR3 was HTBI. TCRdb processed the multiplex PCR reads anew with MiXCR; each CDR3 protein has one entry. In the table there are roughly 520,000 distinct CDR3 sequences, approximately 24% of which are singletons.

The chain employs TRBV6-1 and TRBJ1-1, with 9 bases that match TRBD1. The sequencing sample was made of blood. This receptor was obtained from a young woman with Graves' ophthalmopathy. CDR3 DNA sequence: TGTGCCAGCAGTGTACAGGGGGCGCAGACTGAAGCTTTCTTT. The encoded protein is CASSVQGAQTEAFF.